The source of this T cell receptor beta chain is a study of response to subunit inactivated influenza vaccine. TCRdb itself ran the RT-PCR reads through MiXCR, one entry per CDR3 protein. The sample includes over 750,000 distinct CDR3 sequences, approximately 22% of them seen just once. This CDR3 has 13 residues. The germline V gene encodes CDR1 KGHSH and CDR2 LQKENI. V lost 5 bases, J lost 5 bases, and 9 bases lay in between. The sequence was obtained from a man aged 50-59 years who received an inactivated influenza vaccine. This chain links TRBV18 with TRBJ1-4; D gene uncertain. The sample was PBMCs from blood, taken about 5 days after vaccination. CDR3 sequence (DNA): TGTGCCAGCTCAAGCGGGTCGAATGAAAAACTGTTTTTT. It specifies CASSSGSNEKLFF.